This TCR beta chain stems from a study of cytomegalovirus exposure and HLA in healthy donors. Points from the study as a whole: A later analysis by the authors found several of the most significant clusters apparently linked to common viral pathogens. Cytomegalovirus association was listed for 170 or so TCR beta chains.

As for this clone: No antigen is known for it.

This CDR3 region has 14 residues. Germline V gives CDR1 MRHNA, CDR2 SNTAGT. The V end was cut by 7 bases, the J end by 4 bases, with 16 bases between. Primers included in the PCR were 60 Vbeta and 13 Jbeta primers. Repertoires were generated with immunoSEQ multiplex PCR, while TCRdb's copy carries only in-frame clones and drops some. The sample carries approximately 150,000 clones, approximately 70% recorded once. Sequencing was carried out using PBMCs. The sequence came from a woman in her forties in good health and CMV-seropositive. J is TRBJ1-1 and V is TRBV6-4; D is unresolved. The CDR3 reads CASKEEHLATEAFF. The CDR3 DNA reads TGTGCCAGCAAAGAGGAACACCTCGCCACTGAAGCTTTCTTT.